This T cell receptor beta chain is from a study of blood T cell repertoires in COVID-19. On the study more broadly: PBMCs, B-cell-depleted T cells, or T cells were the source of the cDNA or gDNA that made up the material.

Produced via immunoSEQ multiplex PCR; TCRdb's table is partial and in-frame only. The sample has 150,000 to 200,000 clones; over 80% are singletons. The CDR3 totals 13 residues. V lost 6 bases and J lost 0, with 8 bases in between. The rearrangement links TRBV12-3 or TRBV12-4 to TRBJ1-1; no clear D gene. This receptor was identified in a man between 65 and 85 years old who had recovered from COVID-19. Sequenced sample: peripheral blood. The DNA for the CDR3 is TGTGCCAGCAGCCTCCAGATGAACACTGAAGCTTTCTTT. It encodes CASSLQMNTEAFF.